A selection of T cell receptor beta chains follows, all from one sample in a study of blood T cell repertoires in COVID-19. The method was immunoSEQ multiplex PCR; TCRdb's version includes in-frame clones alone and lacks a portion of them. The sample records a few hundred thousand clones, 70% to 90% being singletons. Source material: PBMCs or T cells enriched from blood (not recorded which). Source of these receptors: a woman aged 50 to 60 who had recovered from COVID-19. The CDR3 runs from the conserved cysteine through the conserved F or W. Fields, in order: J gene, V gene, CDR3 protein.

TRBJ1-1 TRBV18 CASSPGVEATEAFF
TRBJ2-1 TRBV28 CASSFGSSGRPTGQFF
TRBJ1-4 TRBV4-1 CASGGRLINEKLFF
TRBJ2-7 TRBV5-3 CARITGGDKSICYEQYF
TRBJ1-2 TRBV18 CASSIGQGPNYGYTF
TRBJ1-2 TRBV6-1 CASSEALRQSYGYTF
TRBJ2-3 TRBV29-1 CSVGGGRRPTDTQYF
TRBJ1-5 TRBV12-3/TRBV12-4 CASSYDRNQPQHF
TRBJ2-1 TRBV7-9 CASSLGSTGYNEQFF
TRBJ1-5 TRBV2 CASRTGQFLNQPQHF